This TCR beta chain comes out of a study of T cells in localized non-small cell lung cancer. The method was immunoSEQ multiplex PCR; TCRdb's version includes in-frame clones alone and lacks a portion of them. The table has roughly 20,000 clones, around 84% seen once. This CDR3 region has 13 residues. Per germline, CDR1 MDHEN and CDR2 SYDVKM. J gave up 5 bases and V 6 bases, and 5 bases lay outside the gene matches. Worth noting for this clone: Antigen specificity is unknown.

The study's findings and limits: Highest T cell clonality was seen in uninvolved adjacent lung, surpassing that measured in tumor. The study detected a median roughly 50 of the top 100 tumor clones in adjacent lung.

The source was peripheral blood, collected before any cancer treatment. J is TRBJ2-5 and V is TRBV28, with TRBD1 matching 8 bases. The origin of this receptor is a man between 40 and 69 years old with stage I lung adenocarcinoma. The CDR3 spells CASRWTGKETQYF. CDR3 sequence (DNA): TGTGCCAGCAGGTGGACAGGGAAGGAGACCCAGTACTTC. Filled out from reference TRBV28 and TRBJ2-5, the complete variable domain reads DVKVTQSSRYLVKRTGEKVFLECVQDMDHENMFWYRQDPGLGLRLIYFSYDVKMKEKGDIPEGYSVSREKKERFSLILESASTNQTSMYLCASRWTGKETQYFGPGTRLLVL.